The rows below give T cell receptor beta chains drawn from one sample of a study of shared clonotypes between healthy human individuals. Clones were read by immunoSEQ multiplex PCR, and TCRdb kept only the in-frame ones, dropping some. Here the sample spans more than 150,000 clones, 60% to 75% being singletons. The sequencing sample was made of memory CD4+ T cells sorted from blood. Receptors were obtained from a man aged 25 to 40 in good health. The CDR3 runs from the conserved cysteine through the conserved F or W. The order of the fields is J gene, clone size, D gene, V gene, CDR3 protein, CDR3 DNA. A D gene is named only where the DNA matches it firmly. The size field is filled for only some rows; it gives once, few, many or a size class.

TRBJ2-1	-	TRBD2	TRBV5-4	CASSSLAGSEDNEQFF	TGTGCCAGCAGCAGTCTAGCGGGCTCAGAGGACAATGAGCAGTTCTTC
TRBJ2-3	-	-	TRBV28	CASSLSSTKDTQYF	TGTGCCAGCAGTTTATCCTCGACTAAAGATACGCAGTATTTT
TRBJ2-7	once	-	TRBV2	CASSEGLVNEQYF	TGTGCCAGCAGTGAAGGACTAGTTAACGAGCAGTACTTC
TRBJ1-5	-	TRBD1	TRBV19	CASSNPGQGKISNQPQHF	TGTGCCAGTAGCAACCCGGGACAGGGAAAGATAAGCAATCAGCCCCAGCATTTT
TRBJ2-4	once	TRBD1	TRBV2	CASKDDRGAKNIQYF	TGTGCCAGCAAGGATGACAGGGGGGCCAAAAACATTCAGTACTTC
TRBJ2-1	once	-	TRBV28	CASGENYNEQFF	TGTGCCAGCGGTGAAAACTACAATGAGCAGTTCTTC
TRBJ2-5	-	-	TRBV4-1	CASSQDGSSSGTQYF	TGCGCCAGCAGCCAAGATGGTTCGTCGTCAGGGACCCAGTACTTC
TRBJ2-1	-	-	TRBV7-9	CASSLLDEQFF	TGTGCCAGCAGCTTATTGGATGAGCAGTTCTTC
TRBJ2-7	-	-	TRBV4-1	CASSHVNRMDYEQYF	TGCGCCAGCAGCCACGTCAACAGGATGGACTACGAGCAGTACTTC
TRBJ2-7	once	-	TRBV11-2	CASSYSGGTYEQYF	TGTGCCAGCAGCTACTCGGGCGGGACCTACGAGCAGTACTTC
TRBJ2-3	-	TRBD2	TRBV5-1	CASSLYSGTGTDTQYF	TGCGCCAGCAGCTTGTATAGCGGGACGGGCACAGATACGCAGTATTTT
TRBJ1-5	few	-	TRBV5-4	CASSLGLGQPQHF	TGTGCCAGCAGCTTGGGGTTAGGACAGCCCCAGCATTTT
TRBJ2-7	-	TRBD2	TRBV7-6	CASSPRSGVTYEQYF	TGTGCCAGCAGCCCCCGGAGCGGGGTCACCTACGAGCAGTACTTC
TRBJ1-5	-	-	TRBV11-2	CASSLGTGADQPQHF	TGTGCCAGCAGCCTGGGAACCGGTGCCGATCAGCCCCAGCATTTT
TRBJ2-7	-	TRBD1	TRBV18	CASSNRGSNEQYF	TGTGCCAGCTCGAACAGGGGATCTAACGAGCAGTACTTC
TRBJ2-7	few	-	TRBV28	CASRGGGVHEQYF	TGTGCCAGTAGAGGGGGGGGAGTCCACGAGCAGTACTTC
TRBJ2-5	-	-	TRBV7-2	CASSLVNGRQETQYF	TGTGCCAGCAGCTTAGTGAACGGGCGGCAAGAGACCCAGTACTTC
TRBJ2-6	-	-	TRBV30	CAWNGVATGANVLTF	TGTGCCTGGAATGGTGTAGCGACTGGGGCCAACGTCCTGACTTTC
TRBJ2-7	-	TRBD1	TRBV5-1	CASSLWDRPYEQYF	TGCGCCAGCAGCTTATGGGACAGGCCCTACGAGCAGTACTTC
TRBJ2-1	-	-	TRBV7-9	CASSPRTATPYNEQFF	TGTGCCAGCAGCCCTCGGACAGCGACTCCCTACAATGAGCAGTTCTTC
TRBJ2-7	-	-	TRBV11-2	CASSLRYEQYF	TGTGCCAGCAGCTTACGCTACGAGCAGTACTTC
TRBJ2-3	-	-	TRBV5-4	CASSQPGLGTDTQYF	TGTGCCAGCAGCCAACCGGGACTGGGCACAGATACGCAGTATTTT
TRBJ1-5	-	-	TRBV18	CASSPPGIQPQHF	TGTGCCAGCTCACCTCCCGGGATTCAGCCCCAGCATTTT
TRBJ2-1	-	-	TRBV14	CASSHRSSYNEQFF	TGTGCCAGCAGCCACAGGAGCTCCTACAATGAGCAGTTCTTC
TRBJ1-5	-	-	TRBV21-1	CASSNGNQPQHF	TGTGCCAGCAGCAATGGTAATCAGCCCCAGCATTTT
TRBJ2-7	many	TRBD1	TRBV4-2	CASSQEGTGGSYEQYF	TGTGCCAGCAGCCAAGAGGGGACAGGGGGATCCTACGAGCAGTACTTC
TRBJ1-5	-	-	TRBV6-1	CASSEDKFNQPQHF	TGTGCCAGCAGTGAAGACAAGTTCAATCAGCCCCAGCATTTT
TRBJ2-7	-	-	TRBV2	CASSAQNYEQYF	TGTGCCAGCAGTGCTCAAAACTACGAGCAGTACTTC
TRBJ2-1	few	-	TRBV6-5	CASSHRQIWRNEQFF	TGTGCCAGCAGTCACCGACAGATTTGGAGAAATGAGCAGTTCTTC
TRBJ2-1	once	-	TRBV5-1	CASSPNGQTVDNEQFF	TGCGCCAGCAGCCCAAACGGACAGACGGTAGACAATGAGCAGTTCTTC
TRBJ2-2	once	TRBD1	TRBV6-4	CASRGTGGVTGELFF	TGTGCCAGCAGGGGGACAGGGGGTGTCACCGGGGAGCTGTTTTTT
TRBJ1-1	-	-	TRBV30	CAWSGLLQGPGTEAFF	TGTGCCTGGAGCGGCTTACTACAGGGCCCCGGAACTGAAGCTTTCTTT
TRBJ1-2	-	-	TRBV28	CASSLLSARGANYGYTF	TGTGCCAGCAGTCTTCTCTCTGCAAGGGGCGCGAACTATGGCTACACCTTC
TRBJ2-7	-	-	TRBV7-4	CASSIKGLPYEQYF	TGTGCCAGCAGCATAAAGGGACTTCCCTACGAGCAGTACTTC
TRBJ1-3	-	TRBD1	TRBV18	CASSPPGRGHGNTIYF	TGTGCCAGCTCACCCCCGGGCAGGGGGCATGGAAACACCATATATTTT
TRBJ2-5	-	-	TRBV7-2	CASSLVGGVAETQYF	TGTGCCAGCAGCTTAGTAGGGGGGGTTGCAGAGACCCAGTACTTC
TRBJ2-7	-	-	TRBV6-5	CASSESGFHEQYF	TGTGCCAGCAGCGAATCAGGGTTCCACGAGCAGTACTTC
TRBJ2-3	-	-	TRBV6-1	CASSVRATDTQYF	TGTGCCAGCAGCGTCCGGGCCACAGATACGCAGTATTTT
TRBJ2-1	-	-	TRBV15	CATSRIGRGPYNEQFF	TGTGCCACCAGCAGAATTGGGCGGGGTCCTTACAATGAGCAGTTCTTC
TRBJ2-3	-	-	TRBV5-1	CASSVNGGADADTQYF	TGCGCCAGCAGCGTGAATGGGGGAGCCGACGCAGATACGCAGTATTTT
TRBJ2-3	-	-	TRBV10-2	CASSPGTHTDTQYF	TGCGCCAGCAGCCCCGGGACACATACAGATACGCAGTATTTT
TRBJ2-7	few	-	TRBV7-9	CASSGPITGVTRYEQYF	TGTGCCAGCAGCGGCCCCATAACGGGAGTAACGCGTTACGAGCAGTACTTC
TRBJ2-7	few	-	TRBV15	CATSSHTTHSAYEQYF	TGTGCCACCAGCTCCCACACAACACATTCCGCCTACGAGCAGTACTTC
TRBJ2-7	-	-	TRBV6-1	CASSEQLTYEQYF	TGTGCCAGCAGTGAACAGCTTACCTACGAGCAGTACTTC
TRBJ2-2	-	TRBD1	TRBV4-1	CASSQPGQDTGELFF	TGCGCCAGCAGCCAACCTGGACAGGACACCGGGGAGCTGTTTTTT
TRBJ2-7	once	TRBD1	TRBV11-2	CASSLTPGQGHEQYF	TGTGCCAGCAGCTTGACTCCGGGACAGGGACACGAGCAGTACTTC
TRBJ1-2	few	-	TRBV7-2	CASSLIGYGYTF	TGTGCCAGCAGCTTAATTGGTTATGGCTACACCTTC
TRBJ2-7	-	-	TRBV10-3	CAISESSYEQYF	TGTGCCATCAGTGAGTCTTCCTACGAGCAGTACTTC
TRBJ2-1	-	TRBD2	TRBV29-1	CSVATSGPYNEQFF	TGCAGCGTGGCCACTAGCGGTCCCTACAATGAGCAGTTCTTC
TRBJ1-1	-	TRBD1	TRBV7-9	CASSSIRQGEAFF	TGTGCCAGCAGCTCAATCCGACAGGGAGAAGCTTTCTTT
TRBJ1-1	-	-	TRBV28	CASSFSPNTEAFF	TGTGCCAGCAGTTTTTCCCCCAACACTGAAGCTTTCTTT
TRBJ2-7	few	TRBD1	TRBV27	CASSPPGQGGYYEQYF	TGTGCCAGCAGTCCGCCCGGACAGGGGGGGTACTACGAGCAGTACTTC